Listed below are T cell receptor beta chains from one sample, sequenced in a study of STAT5B mutations in CD4+ large granular lymphocyte leukemia. The protocol was immunoSEQ multiplex PCR, while the TCRdb copy is restricted to in-frame clones and leaves out a portion. The table shows approximately 24,000 clones, with over 70% occurring only once. The specimen was CD4+ T cells from blood buffy coats. The source of these receptors is a human donor in good health. Each CDR3 is given with its conserved first and last residue. A D gene is named only where the DNA matches it firmly. Size tells how often a clone was seen (once, few, many) or the class of an expanded clone, and some rows leave it out.

TRBJ2-3 | NA | TRBD1 | TRBV29-1 | TGCAGCGTTGCTGGACAGGGGAACACAGATACGCAGTATTTT | CSVAGQGNTDTQYF
TRBJ1-5 | NA | NA | TRBV27 | TGTGCCAGCAGTTTGGACATAAATCAGCCCCAGCATTTT | CASSLDINQPQHF
TRBJ2-7 | NA | TRBD2 | TRBV4-3 | TGCGCCAGCAGCCAAGAACGGACTAGCGGGAGAAGGGTAACCTACGAGCAGTACTTC | CASSQERTSGRRVTYEQYF
TRBJ1-1 | NA | TRBD1 | TRBV10-3 | TGTGCCATGGGACCTGATACAGGGGGAAGAGCTTTCTTT | CAMGPDTGGRAFF
TRBJ2-1 | few | NA | TRBV7-9 | TGTGCCAGCAGCGAGGGGCTACTCCGCTACAATGAGCAGTTCTTC | CASSEGLLRYNEQFF
TRBJ2-1 | NA | TRBD2 | TRBV19 | TGTGCCAGTAGTATAGGAGCGGGGGTTTACTACAATGAGCAGTTCTTC | CASSIGAGVYYNEQFF
TRBJ2-1 | NA | NA | TRBV7-2 | TGTGCCAGCAGCTTAGGGCCAGGGCTACGCAATGAGCAGTTCTTC | CASSLGPGLRNEQFF
TRBJ2-7 | NA | TRBD2 | TRBV27 | TGTGCCAGCAGTCCTTCGCCTCCGACTAGCGGGCCCTCCTACGAGCAGTACTTC | CASSPSPPTSGPSYEQYF
TRBJ1-4 | NA | TRBD1 | TRBV4-1 | TGCGCCAGCAGCCTACAGGGGGTGAATGAAAAACTGTTTTTT | CASSLQGVNEKLFF
TRBJ2-7 | few | TRBD2 | TRBV14 | TGTGCCAGCAGCCAAAAGTTTAGCGGGATACCCCTCTACGAGCAGTACTTC | CASSQKFSGIPLYEQYF
TRBJ2-7 | NA | NA | TRBV9 | TGTGCCAGCAGCATGGGACCAAACTCCTACGAGCAGTACTTC | CASSMGPNSYEQYF
TRBJ1-1 | NA | NA | TRBV19 | TGTGCCAGTAGTATTACGGGGGAGCGGGACACTGAAGCTTTCTTT | CASSITGERDTEAFF
TRBJ2-7 | NA | NA | TRBV27 | TGTGCCAGCAGTTTATGGGGGGTAGCCTACGAGCAGTACTTC | CASSLWGVAYEQYF
TRBJ2-1 | NA | TRBD2 | TRBV7-3 | TGTGCCAGCAGCCCCGCTCTAGCGGGAGGGCCAAGGGATGAGCAGTTCTTC | CASSPALAGGPRDEQFF
TRBJ1-2 | NA | TRBD1 | TRBV6-6 | TGTGCCAGCGGGACAGGGTTTAACTATGGCTACACCTTC | CASGTGFNYGYTF
TRBJ2-4 | once | TRBD1 | TRBV4-1 | TGCGCCAGCAGCCAAGATTGGCAGGGGGTGGCCAAAAACATTCAGTACTTC | CASSQDWQGVAKNIQYF
TRBJ1-1 | NA | NA | TRBV2 | TGTGCCAGCAGTGAGATGTTACCGAACACTGAAGCTTTCTTT | CASSEMLPNTEAFF
TRBJ2-3 | NA | NA | TRBV10-2 | TGCGCCAGCAGTGAAGGGCGGATAGTGGCAGATACGCAGTATTTT | CASSEGRIVADTQYF
TRBJ1-2 | once | NA | TRBV6-1 | TGTGCCAGCAGTAAGAGACCTGACTATGGCTACACCTTC | CASSKRPDYGYTF
TRBJ1-2 | NA | NA | TRBV27 | TGTGCCAGCAGTCCCCCCGGCTCAGGAGGCTACACCTTC | CASSPPGSGGYTF
TRBJ1-4 | NA | NA | TRBV13 | TGTGCCAGCAGCTTAGGGGCGGGAAATGAAAAACTGTTTTTT | CASSLGAGNEKLFF
TRBJ2-7 | NA | TRBD1 | TRBV28 | TGTGCCAGCGCCTTCACAGGGGGCCAGTACGAGCAGTACTTC | CASAFTGGQYEQYF
TRBJ2-7 | NA | TRBD2 | TRBV4-2 | TGTGCCAGCAGCCAAGATGCGGGGGGGCTCTGGGAGCAGTACTTC | CASSQDAGGLWEQYF
TRBJ2-3 | once | NA | TRBV27 | TGTGCCAGCAGTTTCTGGGGTAACACAGATACGCAGTATTTT | CASSFWGNTDTQYF
TRBJ2-4 | NA | NA | TRBV6-1 | TGTGCCAGCAGTGAAGGTCAGAAAAACATTCAGTACTTC | CASSEGQKNIQYF
TRBJ2-3 | NA | TRBD2 | TRBV4-2 | TGTGCCAGCAGCCAAGAAGTGGGGTCGCTAGCGGGAGGACGTTCCGGCACAGATACGCAGTATTTT | CASSQEVGSLAGGRSGTDTQYF
TRBJ2-2 | NA | NA | TRBV4-3 | TGCGCCAGCAGCCAAGAGACGGTGACCGGGGAGCTGTTTTTT | CASSQETVTGELFF
TRBJ2-1 | NA | NA | TRBV11-1 | TGTGCCAGCAGCTTAGACAATAGCCTGCAGTTCTTC | CASSLDNSLQFF
TRBJ2-5 | NA | TRBD1 | TRBV5-1 | TGCGCCAGCAGCCCTACAGGGGGGGAGACCCAGTACTTC | CASSPTGGETQYF
TRBJ2-2 | NA | NA | TRBV19 | TGTGCCAGTAGGGGGCTCCGGGGGCCCTCACCAAACACCGGGGAGCTGTTTTTT | CASRGLRGPSPNTGELFF
TRBJ2-1 | NA | NA | TRBV28 | TGTGCCAGCAGTTTAAGGAGGGTTCTAGGCAATGAGCAGTTCTTC | CASSLRRVLGNEQFF